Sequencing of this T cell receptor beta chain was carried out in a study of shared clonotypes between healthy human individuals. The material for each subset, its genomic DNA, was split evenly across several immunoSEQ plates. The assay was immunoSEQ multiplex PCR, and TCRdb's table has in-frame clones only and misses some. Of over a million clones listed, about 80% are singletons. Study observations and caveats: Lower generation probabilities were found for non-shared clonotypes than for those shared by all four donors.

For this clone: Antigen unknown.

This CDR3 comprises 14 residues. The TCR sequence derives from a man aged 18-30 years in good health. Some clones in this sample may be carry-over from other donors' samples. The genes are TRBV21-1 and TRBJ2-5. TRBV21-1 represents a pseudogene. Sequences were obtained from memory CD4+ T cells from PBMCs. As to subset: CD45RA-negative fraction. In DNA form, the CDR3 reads TGTGCCAGCAGACATCGCGAGAGTTTGGAGACCCAGTACTTC. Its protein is CASRHRESLETQYF.